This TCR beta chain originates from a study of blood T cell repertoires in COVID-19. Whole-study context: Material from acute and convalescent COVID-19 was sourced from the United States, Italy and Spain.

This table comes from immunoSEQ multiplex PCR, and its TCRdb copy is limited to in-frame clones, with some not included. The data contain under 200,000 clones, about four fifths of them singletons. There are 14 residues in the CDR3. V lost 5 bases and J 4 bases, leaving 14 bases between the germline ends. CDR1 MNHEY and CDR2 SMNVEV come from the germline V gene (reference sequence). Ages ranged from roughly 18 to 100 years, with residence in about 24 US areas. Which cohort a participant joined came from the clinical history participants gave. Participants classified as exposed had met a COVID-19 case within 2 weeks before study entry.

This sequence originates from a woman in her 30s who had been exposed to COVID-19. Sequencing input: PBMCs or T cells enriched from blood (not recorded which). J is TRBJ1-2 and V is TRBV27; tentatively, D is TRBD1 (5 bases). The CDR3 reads CASSPRGTVYGYTF. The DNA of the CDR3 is TGTGCCAGCAGTCCACGCGGGACCGTCTATGGCTACACCTTC.